Below, one T cell receptor (beta chain) is given with its context. Its antigen is still unknown. Germline CDR1 is MDHEN and CDR2 is SYDVKM. V shed 7 bases and J shed 1 base, with 20 bases lying between them. This CDR3 is built from 16 residues. The data derive from a study of T cell responses to AZD1222 COVID-19 vaccine. At the level of the study: The analysis combined second doses at about 4 or about 12 weeks.

Study-level findings and limits: Nearly half of the spike-specific TCRs reportedly recognize variant regions that carry no mutations.

Assay: immunoSEQ multiplex PCR; the TCRdb copy retains only in-frame clones and omits some. Here the sample spans roughly 120,000 clones, roughly 87% being singletons. This specimen consisted of peripheral blood, obtained on day 0 of AZD1222 vaccination. The V gene is TRBV28, the J gene TRBJ2-7; D tentatively reads TRBD1 or TRBD2 (5 bases each). This receptor was identified in an adult in good health. DNA of the CDR3: TGTGCCAGCACCGCGGTATCGGGACGGGGATCCTACGAGCAGTACTTC. It specifies CASTAVSGRGSYEQYF.